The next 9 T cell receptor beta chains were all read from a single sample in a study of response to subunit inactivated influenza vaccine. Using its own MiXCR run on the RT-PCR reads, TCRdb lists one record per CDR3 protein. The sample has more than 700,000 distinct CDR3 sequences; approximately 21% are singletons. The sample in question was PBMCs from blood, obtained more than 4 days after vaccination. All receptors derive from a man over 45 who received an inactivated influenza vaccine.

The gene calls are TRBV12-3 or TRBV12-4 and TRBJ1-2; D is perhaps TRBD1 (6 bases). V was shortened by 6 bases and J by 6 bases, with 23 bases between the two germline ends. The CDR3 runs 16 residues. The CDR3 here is CASSQMGALQGNGYTF. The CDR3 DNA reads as TGTGCCAGCAGCCAGATGGGCGCCCTACAGGGAAATGGCTACACCTTC.

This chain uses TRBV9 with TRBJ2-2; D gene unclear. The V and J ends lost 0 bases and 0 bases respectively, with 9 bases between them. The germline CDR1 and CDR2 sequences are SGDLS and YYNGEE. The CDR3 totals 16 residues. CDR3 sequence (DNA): TGTGCCAGCAGCGTAGTTGCGAATCCGAACACCGGGGAGCTGTTTTTT. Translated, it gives CASSVVANPNTGELFF.

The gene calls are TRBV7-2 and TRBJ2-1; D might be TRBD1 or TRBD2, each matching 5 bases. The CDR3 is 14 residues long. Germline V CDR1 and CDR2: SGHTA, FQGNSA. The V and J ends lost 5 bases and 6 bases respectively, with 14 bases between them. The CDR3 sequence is CASSGLRGGNEQFF. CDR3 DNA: TGTGCCAGCAGCGGGTTGAGGGGCGGCAATGAGCAGTTCTTC.

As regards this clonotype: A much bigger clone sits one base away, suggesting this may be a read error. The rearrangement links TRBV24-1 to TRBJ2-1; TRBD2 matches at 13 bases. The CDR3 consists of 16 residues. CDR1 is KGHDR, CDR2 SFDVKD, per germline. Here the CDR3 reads CATSDPGLAGYKEQFF. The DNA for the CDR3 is TGTGCCACCAGTGACCCGGGACTAGCGGGGTACAAAGAGCAGTTCTTC.

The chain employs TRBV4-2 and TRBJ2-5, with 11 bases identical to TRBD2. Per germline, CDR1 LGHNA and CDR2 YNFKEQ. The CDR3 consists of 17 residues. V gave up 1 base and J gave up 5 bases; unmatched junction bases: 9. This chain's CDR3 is CASSQALTSGVEETQYF. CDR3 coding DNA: TGTGCCAGCAGCCAAGCTTTGACTAGCGGGGTCGAGGAGACCCAGTACTTC.

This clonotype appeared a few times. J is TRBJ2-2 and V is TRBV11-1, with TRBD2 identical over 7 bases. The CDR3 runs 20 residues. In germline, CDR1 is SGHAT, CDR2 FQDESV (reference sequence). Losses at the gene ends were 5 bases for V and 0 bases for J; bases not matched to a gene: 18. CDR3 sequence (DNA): TGTGCCAGCAGCCCCCGCTTGAGTCTAGCGGCCCATACGAACACCGGGGAGCTGTTTTTT. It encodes CASSPRLSLAAHTNTGELFF.

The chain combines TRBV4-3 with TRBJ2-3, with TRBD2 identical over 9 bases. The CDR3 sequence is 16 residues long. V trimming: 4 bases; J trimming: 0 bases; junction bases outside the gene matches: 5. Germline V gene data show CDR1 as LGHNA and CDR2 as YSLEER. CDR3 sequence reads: CASSLSSGKSTDTQYF. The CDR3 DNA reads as TGCGCCAGCAGCCTCTCTAGCGGGAAAAGCACAGATACGCAGTATTTT.

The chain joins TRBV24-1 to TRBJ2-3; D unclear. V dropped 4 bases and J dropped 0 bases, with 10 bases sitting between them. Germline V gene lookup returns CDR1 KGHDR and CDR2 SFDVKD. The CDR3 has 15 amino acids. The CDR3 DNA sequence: TGTGCCACCAGTGACGCGAGGTCTAGCACAGATACGCAGTATTTT. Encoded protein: CATSDARSSTDTQYF.

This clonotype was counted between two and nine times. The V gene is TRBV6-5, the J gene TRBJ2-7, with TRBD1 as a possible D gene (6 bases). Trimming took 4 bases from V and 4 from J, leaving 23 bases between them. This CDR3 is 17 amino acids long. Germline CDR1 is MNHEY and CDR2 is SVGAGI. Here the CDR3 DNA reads TGTGCCAGCAGTTCCGGGGACATCCGTTTAAGCGGATACGAGCAGTACTTC. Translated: CASSSGDIRLSGYEQYF.